These 32 T cell receptor beta chains originate from one sample sequenced in a study of T-cell reconstitution after alpha-beta-depleted transplantation in children (dated by TCRdb to 2016 to 2018). The time point tag for this specimen amounts to: day 60 (about 2 months) after transplantation. In light of the paper, this sample's treatment or condition label describes: allogeneic hematopoietic cell transplantation with graft depleted of TCRalphabeta T cells and CD19 B cells. Library construction relied on PCR. These reads were obtained on an Illumina HiSeq 2500. TCR libraries were prepared with molecular barcoding, using unique molecular identifiers to normalize TCRbeta repertoire quantification. TCRdb reanalyzed the raw reads on its own, using fastp at Q25 for trimming and MiXCR for clone calling, and kept in-frame beta chains. Entries are consolidated by CDR3 protein sequence, retaining the most common genes and DNA. For this sample the table gives nearly 9,500 distinct CDR3 sequences, of which approximately 15% were detected only once. 53% of the sample comes from the top ten.

The sequenced sample was PBMCs, mostly from graft donor cells, obtained 60 days after TCRalphabeta/CD19-depleted stem cell transplant. The receptors here all came from a male patient younger than 18 who had a stem cell transplant for acute lymphoblastic leukemia, so the T cells may come from the graft donor.

This clonotype has ten or more counts. The chain is built from TRBV27 and TRBJ2-1; 13 bases align to TRBD2. This CDR3 has 16 residues. CDR1 MNHEY and CDR2 SMNVEV come from the germline V gene (reference sequence). V gave up 7 bases and J gave up 6 bases; unmatched junction bases: 9. The chain's CDR3 is CASTHLRLAGGNEQFF. For the CDR3, the DNA is TGTGCCAGCACCCACCTTCGACTAGCGGGGGGCAATGAGCAGTTCTTC.

At least ten counts were recorded for this clonotype. V usage is TRBV7-9 and J usage is TRBJ2-5; D is unresolved. V gave up 6 bases and J gave up 3 bases, with 11 bases separating them. CDR1 and CDR2 from the germline V gene are SEHNR and FQNEAQ (reference sequence). This CDR3 contains 13 residues. The CDR3 bases are TGTGCCAGCAGGCAAGAAGGAGAAGAGACCCAGTACTTC. Its translation is CASRQEGEETQYF.

This clonotype was recorded many times. V usage is TRBV27 and J usage is TRBJ2-1; no reliable D call. Trimming removed 11 bases from V and 0 bases from J, with 5 bases in between. Germline V gene sequence: CDR1 MNHEY, CDR2 SMNVEV (reference sequence). The CDR3 sequence is 11 residues long. The DNA of the CDR3 is TGTGCCTCAGCCTCCTACAATGAGCAGTTCTTC. Protein product: CASASYNEQFF.

The sample holds many counts of this clonotype. The chain combines TRBV4-1 with TRBJ2-5; the match to TRBD2 covers 11 bases. Germline CDR1 and CDR2: MGHRA and YSYEKL. Unmatched junction bases numbered 16, after V lost 5 bases and J lost 5 bases. The CDR3 spans 18 residues. CDR3 residues: CASSATSGTPFLRETQYF. The CDR3 bases are TGCGCCAGCAGCGCGACTAGCGGGACCCCTTTCCTTCGGGAGACCCAGTACTTC.

The genes are TRBV29-1 and TRBJ1-2; no definite D call. Trimming cost V 3 bases and J 3 bases, with 11 bases left between them. Germline CDR1 is SQVTM and CDR2 is ANQGSEA. This CDR3 has 13 amino acids. The CDR3 reads CSVERRKDYGYTF. The DNA for the CDR3 is TGCAGCGTTGAGAGACGGAAAGACTATGGCTACACCTTC.

This clonotype occurred many times. The V and J genes are TRBV29-1 and TRBJ2-1; D possibly corresponds to TRBD2 (6 bases). Trimming stripped 3 bases from V and 7 bases from J, with 13 bases between. Looked up from germline, CDR1 is SQVTM and CDR2 is ANQGSEA. The length of the CDR3 is 13 residues. For the CDR3, the DNA is TGCAGCGTTGAGCGAGTAGCGGCTAATGAGCAGTTCTTC. The encoded protein is CSVERVAANEQFF.

This clonotype was seen at least ten times. The V gene is TRBV5-5, the J gene TRBJ1-1; D is uncertain. V was shortened by 0 bases and J by 3 bases, with 6 bases between the two germline ends. Germline CDR1 reads SGHKS; CDR2 reads YYEKEE (reference sequence). The CDR3 spans 13 residues. CDR3 protein: CASSLVGHTEAFF. The DNA of the CDR3 is TGTGCCAGCAGCTTGGTGGGTCACACTGAAGCTTTCTTT.

A remark on this clonotype: Germline is not matched at one junction end, which may reflect a read error. This sequence joins TRBV18 and TRBJ2-5, with D possibly being TRBD2 (6 bases). CDR1 and CDR2 (germline): KGHSH, LQKENI. The CDR3 is made up of 15 amino acids. The CDR3 protein is CASSPGGPHQGTQYF. The CDR3, as DNA: TGTGCCAGCTCACCGGGGGGTCCTCACCAAGGGACCCAGTACTTC.

This clonotype was recorded many times. The V call is TRBV9, the J call TRBJ2-2, with D hard to call. Germline V gene data show CDR1 as SGDLS and CDR2 as YYNGEE. The germline V and J ends were trimmed by 1 base and 4 bases, with 5 bases remaining between them. The CDR3 runs 13 residues. The CDR3: CASSVTGTGELFF. DNA of the CDR3: TGTGCCAGCAGCGTAACGGGCACCGGGGAGCTGTTTTTT.

This clonotype was recorded many times. V gene TRBV6-5 combines with J gene TRBJ2-3; no clear D. The CDR3 covers 13 residues. Per germline, CDR1 MNHEY and CDR2 SVGAGI. V shed 5 bases and J shed 2 bases, with 8 bases lying between them. The DNA for the CDR3 is TGTGCCAGCAGTAGCCTCGTCACAGATACGCAGTATTTT. This gives the protein CASSSLVTDTQYF.

This clonotype was counted once. The V and J genes are TRBV4-2 and TRBJ2-1; D may be TRBD2 (6 bases). V dropped 1 base and J dropped 9 bases, with 16 bases sitting between them. The CDR3 is made up of 15 amino acids. CDR1 LGHNA and CDR2 YNFKEQ come from the germline V gene. The CDR3 reads CASSQGDSAGFEQFF. CDR3 nucleotide sequence: TGTGCCAGCAGCCAAGGGGATAGCGCGGGGTTTGAGCAGTTCTTC.

This clonotype was counted ten times or more. J is TRBJ2-1 and V is TRBV6-5; D is uncertain. From germline, CDR1 is MNHEY and CDR2 SVGAGI. Trimming shortened V by 4 bases and J by 0 bases, and 10 bases separated the two germline ends. The length of the CDR3 is 15 residues. CDR3 nucleotides: TGTGCCAGCAGTTCACTTCAAAGCTCCTACAATGAGCAGTTCTTC. Translated, it gives CASSSLQSSYNEQFF.

This chain's CDR3 is CASSQRRDPRALQYF. CDR3 nucleotides: TGCGCCAGCAGTCAGCGGCGGGACCCTCGGGCACTGCAGTACTTC. The chain combines TRBV23-1 with TRBJ2-7, with a possible D match to TRBD2 (6 bases). TRBV23-1 qualifies as an ORF whose function is uncertain. This CDR3 has 15 amino acids. V lost 3 bases to trimming and J lost 9 bases, with 21 bases between them.

This clonotype came up many times. This chain links TRBV10-1 with TRBJ2-7, with D hard to call. The CDR3 is made up of 12 amino acids. Germline CDR1 and CDR2: WNHNN and SYGVQD (reference sequence). The V end was cut by 3 bases, the J end by 2 bases, with 5 bases between. The CDR3 protein is CASSDRPYEQYF. In nucleotides, the CDR3 is TGCGCCAGCAGTGACAGGCCCTACGAGCAGTACTTC.

This clonotype was counted ten times or more. This chain uses TRBV11-2 with TRBJ2-7, with a tentative D call TRBD1 (6 bases). This CDR3 contains 14 residues. Germline V gene lookup returns CDR1 SGHAT and CDR2 FQNNGV. Trimming stripped 5 bases from V and 3 bases from J, with 14 bases between. The CDR3 protein is CASSGQTGGYEQYF. CDR3 coding DNA: TGTGCCAGCAGCGGCCAGACAGGAGGCTACGAGCAGTACTTC.

Sample share makes this clonotype medium-sized. This chain joins TRBV6-5 and TRBJ2-1; possibly TRBD1 for D (6 bases). Trimming stripped 5 bases from V and 7 bases from J, with 12 bases between. Germline values: CDR1 MNHEY, CDR2 SVGAGI. CDR3 size: 13 residues. The CDR3 sequence is CASSTDRRNEQFF. The CDR3 DNA sequence: TGTGCCAGCAGTACCGACAGGAGAAATGAGCAGTTCTTC.

This clonotype has a handful of counts. The CDR3 is CASSPNRGRRSNEQFF. In nucleotides, the CDR3 is TGTGCCAGCTCACCAAACCGAGGGCGGAGGAGCAATGAGCAGTTCTTC. This chain joins TRBV18 and TRBJ2-1; weak D call: TRBD2 (5 bases). The germline V gene has CDR1 KGHSH and CDR2 LQKENI. CDR3 size: 16 residues. V shed 2 bases and J shed 6 bases, with 17 bases lying between them. The variable domain in full, with the rest retrieved from reference TRBV18 and TRBJ2-1, is NAGVMQNPRHLVRRRGQEARLRCSPMKGHSHVYWYRQLPEEGLKFMVYLQKENIIDESGMPKERFSAEFPKEGPSILRIQQVVRGDSAAYFCASSPNRGRRSNEQFFGPGTRLTVL.

This clonotype was detected ten times or more. The chain links TRBV27 to TRBJ2-2; no clear D. Trimming left V 0 bases short and J 9 bases short, with 14 bases between. The CDR3 runs 15 residues. Germline assignment: CDR1 MNHEY and CDR2 SMNVEV (reference sequence). The CDR3 sequence is CASSLSPRPDRELFF. In nucleotides, the CDR3 is TGTGCCAGCAGTTTATCCCCCCGACCGGATAGGGAGCTGTTTTTT.

This clonotype was detected many times. The chain is built from TRBV12-3 or TRBV12-4 and TRBJ2-7; 10 nucleotides align to TRBD2. Losses at the gene ends were 2 bases for V and 4 bases for J; bases not matched to a gene: 8. The CDR3 covers 16 residues. As DNA, the CDR3 is TGTGCCAGCAGTTTACGACCGGGACTAGCGCTATACGAGCAGTACTTC. Amino acid sequence: CASSLRPGLALYEQYF.

This clonotype has at least ten counts. The genes are TRBV11-2 and TRBJ2-7; 9 positions agree with TRBD2. The CDR3 consists of 16 residues. Germline V CDR1 and CDR2: SGHAT, FQNNGV. With 2 bases clipped from V and 2 bases from J, the junction kept 7 bases outside the gene matches. The CDR3 region is CASSLNTAGGTYEQYF. CDR3 coding DNA: TGTGCCAGCAGCTTAAATACAGCGGGGGGAACCTACGAGCAGTACTTC.

By sample fraction, this clonotype is medium-sized (0.01 to 0.1%). The CDR3 is CASSSTKDPREAYEQYF. As DNA, the CDR3 is TGTGCCAGCAGCTCGACTAAGGACCCCCGAGAAGCCTACGAGCAGTACTTC. V gene TRBV7-9 combines with J gene TRBJ2-7, with D possibly being TRBD2 (5 bases). Trimming pared 4 bases from V and 2 bases from J, leaving 21 bases between. This CDR3 contains 17 residues. Germline-derived CDR1 and CDR2 are SEHNR and FQNEAQ (reference sequence).

This clonotype was seen a single time. This chain connects TRBV2 to TRBJ2-2, with 13 nucleotides matching TRBD2. V was pared by 1 base and J by 7 bases, with 3 bases of the junction left unmatched. Germline CDR1 reads SNHLY; CDR2 reads FYNNEI. CDR3 length equals 16 residues. Here the CDR3 DNA reads TGTGCCAGCAGTGAAGGGACTAGCGGGGGAATCGGGGAGCTGTTTTTT. Protein product: CASSEGTSGGIGELFF.

This clonotype was recorded at least ten times. The chain has TRBV10-3 and TRBJ1-1; D may be TRBD1 (6 bases). Trimming took off 6 bases at V and 1 base at J, with 12 bases between the two ends. The germline CDR1 and CDR2 sequences are ENHRY and SYGVKD. The length of the CDR3 is 14 residues. In DNA form, the CDR3 reads TGTGCCATCAGCGAGGACAGCAGGAACACTGAAGCTTTCTTT. It specifies CAISEDSRNTEAFF.

By share, this clonotype ranks as medium-sized (0.01 to 0.1%). The chain recombines TRBV5-1 with TRBJ2-1; D is uncertain. V was trimmed by 2 bases and J by 5 bases, leaving 14 bases between them. The CDR3 has 15 residues. From germline, CDR1 is SGHRS and CDR2 YFSETQ. The CDR3 nucleotides read TGCGCCAGCAGCTTCACTACCGGTAACCACAATGAGCAGTTCTTC. Its translation: CASSFTTGNHNEQFF.

This clonotype was found many times. DNA of the CDR3: TGTGCCAGCAGCTTGTCATTTCGCGGAGCTTACAATGAGCAGTTCTTC. This codes for CASSLSFRGAYNEQFF. The rearrangement links TRBV7-9 to TRBJ2-1; D unclear. This CDR3 spans 16 amino acids. CDR1 SEHNR and CDR2 FQNEAQ come from the germline V gene (reference sequence). Trimming removed 3 bases at V and 4 bases at J, with 16 bases between.

This clonotype was recorded many times. This sequence joins TRBV4-1 and TRBJ1-2; no firm D call. Germline lookup yields CDR1 MGHRA and CDR2 YSYEKL. The CDR3 has 13 residues. V was cut by 4 bases and J by 8 bases, with 14 bases left in between. The CDR3 is CASSRGRPRGYTF. The CDR3 DNA follows: TGCGCCAGCAGCCGTGGCCGTCCCAGGGGCTACACCTTC.

This clonotype was detected a few times. The V gene is TRBV4-2, the J gene TRBJ1-5; D remains ambiguous. Germline CDR1 is LGHNA and CDR2 is YNFKEQ. The ends were cut back, 10 bases at V and 7 bases at J, with 14 bases in the middle. The CDR3 has 12 amino acids. CDR3 nucleotide sequence: TGTGCCATGAGCCATCATAGCCAGCCCCAGCATTTT. Protein: CAMSHHSQPQHF.

This clonotype occurred many times. The chain is built from TRBV24-1 and TRBJ2-3, with 11 bases that match TRBD2. Germline V CDR1 and CDR2: KGHDR, SFDVKD. J gave up 6 bases and V 4 bases, and 5 bases lay outside the gene matches. The CDR3 is 15 residues long. The CDR3 is CATSERLAGTDTQYF. CDR3 nucleotides: TGTGCCACCAGTGAGCGACTAGCGGGGACGGATACGCAGTATTTT.

In this sample, this clonotype is medium-sized. The chain is built from TRBV6-5 and TRBJ2-7; D assignment may be TRBD1 or TRBD2 (6 bases each). The germline V and J ends were trimmed by 11 bases and 6 bases, with 29 bases remaining between them. The CDR3 runs to 16 residues. CDR1 is MNHEY and CDR2 is SVGAGI in the germline V gene. CDR3 nucleotides: TGTGCCCTGGAAAACCAACATCAATCGAAGGGGGGCGAGCAGTACTTC. Translating gives CALENQHQSKGGEQYF.

V is TRBV20-1 and J is TRBJ1-1, with D tentatively TRBD1 (5 bases). The CDR3 runs 11 residues. Deletions cut 4 bases from V and 11 bases from J, with 14 bases between. CDR1 and CDR2 (germline): DFQATT, SNEGSKA (reference sequence). DNA for the CDR3: TGCAGTGCTAAGTGGGAGGGGAGGGCTTTCTTT. Residues: CSAKWEGRAFF.

The chain joins TRBV30 to TRBJ2-3, with D possibly TRBD2 on 6 matching bases. This CDR3 is built from 14 residues. The V and J ends lost 4 bases and 1 base respectively, with 12 bases between them. The germline V gene has CDR1 GTSNPN and CDR2 SVGIG (reference sequence). In nucleotides, the CDR3 is TGTGCCTGGAATCGGGGAGGCGGCACAGATACGCAGTATTTT. This gives the protein CAWNRGGGTDTQYF.

This clonotype was recorded many times. The chain has TRBV7-2 and TRBJ2-7; unclear D gene. Trimming removed 4 bases from V and 6 bases from J, with 16 bases in between. Per the germline V gene, CDR1 is SGHTA and CDR2 is FQGNSA. This CDR3 is built from 14 residues. This chain's CDR3 is CASSSHSWVAEQYF. The CDR3 coding sequence is TGTGCCAGCAGCTCCCACTCCTGGGTGGCCGAGCAGTACTTC.